Listed here are 3 T cell receptor beta chains from one sample, sequenced in a study of T-cell memory formation after mild COVID-19. TCRdb fed the 5' RACE reads into MiXCR, producing one record per CDR3 protein. The data contain 540,000 or so distinct CDR3 sequences, about a fifth of them singletons. The sequenced material came from PBMCs or a T cell subset sorted from them (not recorded which). These receptors were taken from an adult woman who had mild COVID-19 (a few samples of this study predate the infection). Cell type and time point are not known.

The rearrangement joins TRBV5-1 to TRBJ2-2, with 8 bases identical to TRBD1. Germline CDR1 and CDR2: SGHRS and YFSETQ. This CDR3 contains 16 residues. After removal of 6 bases from V and 1 base from J, the junction contained 8 bases not matched to a gene. Here the CDR3 reads CASTLLGQGNTGELFF. For the CDR3, the DNA is TGCGCCAGCACCCTATTAGGACAGGGGAACACCGGGGAGCTGTTTTTT.

This chain uses TRBV29-1 with TRBJ2-7; D uncertain. Trimming stripped 0 bases from V and 2 bases from J, with 8 bases between. Germline CDR1 SQVTM, CDR2 ANQGSEA. The CDR3 consists of 13 residues. The CDR3 sequence: CSVEDPATYEQYF. The CDR3 DNA sequence: TGCAGCGTTGAAGATCCCGCCACCTACGAGCAGTACTTC.

In this sample, this clonotype turned up a few times. The chain combines TRBV20-1 with TRBJ2-1; tentatively, D is TRBD1 or TRBD2 (6 bases each). Germline V gives CDR1 DFQATT, CDR2 SNEGSKA (reference sequence). The ends were cut back, 3 bases at V and 0 bases at J, with 15 bases in the middle. The CDR3 spans 16 residues. CDR3 in amino acids: CSASVGGPSSYNEQFF. As DNA, the CDR3 is TGCAGTGCTAGCGTTGGGGGGCCGAGCTCCTACAATGAGCAGTTCTTC.